The rows below give T cell receptor beta chains drawn from one sample of a study of graft-versus-host responses after intestinal transplantation. The data were produced by immunoSEQ multiplex PCR, yet TCRdb's version contains in-frame clones alone and is incomplete. The top ten hold about 0.25% of the sample, which has roughly 120,000 clones, around nine tenths seen once. No antigen has been identified for these receptors. Here the sequenced sample was unstimulated CD4+ T cells sorted from spleen or lymph node cells, taken before transplant. All receptors come from a human donor who was the organ donor for an intestinal transplant. Both conserved end residues are part of each CDR3. A D gene is named only where the DNA matches it firmly. Size tells how often a clone was seen (once, few, many) or the class of an expanded clone, and some rows leave it out.

V gene: TRBV7-9; clone size: .; D gene: .; J gene: TRBJ1-1; CDR3 protein: CASSFGGAQNTEAFF
V gene: TRBV2; clone size: .; D gene: .; J gene: TRBJ2-2; CDR3 protein: CASRQDTGELFF
V gene: TRBV6-5; clone size: once; D gene: .; J gene: TRBJ2-1; CDR3 protein: CATSRDSVYEQFF
V gene: TRBV30; clone size: .; D gene: TRBD1; J gene: TRBJ2-5; CDR3 protein: CAWTPTGGETQYF
V gene: TRBV23-1; clone size: .; D gene: TRBD1; J gene: TRBJ2-3; CDR3 protein: CASGDSGQSDTQYF
V gene: TRBV9; clone size: .; D gene: .; J gene: TRBJ2-3; CDR3 protein: CASSVGGPWGTDTQYF
V gene: TRBV6-5; clone size: once; D gene: .; J gene: TRBJ2-3; CDR3 protein: CASRSPAGSTDTQYF
V gene: TRBV19; clone size: once; D gene: TRBD2; J gene: TRBJ2-2; CDR3 protein: CASSIASPLAGKPGELFF
V gene: TRBV18; clone size: .; D gene: .; J gene: TRBJ2-3; CDR3 protein: CASSPPTDTQYF
V gene: TRBV30; clone size: .; D gene: TRBD1; J gene: TRBJ2-3; CDR3 protein: CAWSPDRGTDTQYF
V gene: TRBV10-1; clone size: .; D gene: .; J gene: TRBJ2-7; CDR3 protein: CAIHEQYF
V gene: TRBV9; clone size: .; D gene: .; J gene: TRBJ2-1; CDR3 protein: CASSVRDEQFF
V gene: TRBV6-5; clone size: .; D gene: TRBD1; J gene: TRBJ2-7; CDR3 protein: CASSDDRVFDEQYF
V gene: TRBV29-1; clone size: .; D gene: TRBD1; J gene: TRBJ2-7; CDR3 protein: CSVEFGQGAGEQYF
V gene: TRBV6-5; clone size: .; D gene: .; J gene: TRBJ1-5; CDR3 protein: CASSEWGLNQPQHF
V gene: TRBV30; clone size: .; D gene: .; J gene: TRBJ2-3; CDR3 protein: CAWSQASSTDTQYF
V gene: TRBV6-5; clone size: .; D gene: .; J gene: TRBJ1-5; CDR3 protein: CASSEFWDQPQHF
V gene: TRBV7-2; clone size: .; D gene: .; J gene: TRBJ1-2; CDR3 protein: CASSLRASLGYTF
V gene: TRBV6-6; clone size: .; D gene: TRBD1; J gene: TRBJ2-1; CDR3 protein: CASSYGTGDYNEQFF
V gene: TRBV12-5; clone size: .; D gene: .; J gene: TRBJ1-3; CDR3 protein: CASGLVLGQSGNTIYF
V gene: TRBV5-6; clone size: .; D gene: TRBD1; J gene: TRBJ2-4; CDR3 protein: CASCRDRGLAKNIQYF
V gene: TRBV6-5; clone size: .; D gene: .; J gene: TRBJ1-5; CDR3 protein: CATRPEGGPQHF
V gene: TRBV5-1; clone size: .; D gene: .; J gene: TRBJ2-7; CDR3 protein: CASSLGDLTYEQYF
V gene: TRBV28; clone size: .; D gene: .; J gene: TRBJ1-2; CDR3 protein: CASSLVRRDLYGYTF
V gene: TRBV6-1; clone size: .; D gene: .; J gene: TRBJ2-1; CDR3 protein: CASRRQASYNEQFF